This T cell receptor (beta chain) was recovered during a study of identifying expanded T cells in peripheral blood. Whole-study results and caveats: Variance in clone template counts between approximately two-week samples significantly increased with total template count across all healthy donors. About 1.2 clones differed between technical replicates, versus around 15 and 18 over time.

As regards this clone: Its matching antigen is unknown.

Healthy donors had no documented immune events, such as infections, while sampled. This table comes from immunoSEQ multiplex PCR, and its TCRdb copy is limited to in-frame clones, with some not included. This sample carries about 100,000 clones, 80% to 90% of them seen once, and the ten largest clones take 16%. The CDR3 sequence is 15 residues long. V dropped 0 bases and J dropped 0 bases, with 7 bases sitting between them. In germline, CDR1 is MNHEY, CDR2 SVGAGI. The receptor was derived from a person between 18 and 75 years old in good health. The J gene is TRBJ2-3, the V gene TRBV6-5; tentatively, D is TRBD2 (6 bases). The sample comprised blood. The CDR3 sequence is CASSYSRGSTDTQYF. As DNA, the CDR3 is TGTGCCAGCAGTTACTCGCGGGGTAGCACAGATACGCAGTATTTT.